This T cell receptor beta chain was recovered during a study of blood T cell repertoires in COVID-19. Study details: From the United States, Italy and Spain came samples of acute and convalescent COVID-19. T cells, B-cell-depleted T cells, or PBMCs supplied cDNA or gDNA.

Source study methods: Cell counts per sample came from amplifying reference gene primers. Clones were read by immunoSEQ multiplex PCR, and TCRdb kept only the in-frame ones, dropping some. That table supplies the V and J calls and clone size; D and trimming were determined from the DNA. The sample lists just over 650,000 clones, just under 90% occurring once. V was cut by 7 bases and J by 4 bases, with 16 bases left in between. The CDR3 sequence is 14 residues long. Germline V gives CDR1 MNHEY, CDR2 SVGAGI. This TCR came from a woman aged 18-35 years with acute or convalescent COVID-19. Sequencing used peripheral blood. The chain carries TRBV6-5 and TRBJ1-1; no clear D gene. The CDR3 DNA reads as TGTGCCAGCATGTGGAGGTTGGCGCCCACTGAAGCTTTCTTT. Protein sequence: CASMWRLAPTEAFF.